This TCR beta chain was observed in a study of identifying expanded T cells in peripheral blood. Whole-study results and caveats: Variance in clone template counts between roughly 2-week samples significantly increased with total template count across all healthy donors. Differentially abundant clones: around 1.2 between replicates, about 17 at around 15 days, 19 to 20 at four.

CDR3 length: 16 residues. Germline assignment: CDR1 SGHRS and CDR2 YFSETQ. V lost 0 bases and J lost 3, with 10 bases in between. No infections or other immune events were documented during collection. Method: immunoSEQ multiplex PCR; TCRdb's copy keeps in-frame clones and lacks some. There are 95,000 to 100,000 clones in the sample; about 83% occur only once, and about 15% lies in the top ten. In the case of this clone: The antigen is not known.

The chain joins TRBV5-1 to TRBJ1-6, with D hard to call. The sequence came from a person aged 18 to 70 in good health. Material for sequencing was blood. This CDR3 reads CASSLGASSYNSPLHF. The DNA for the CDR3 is TGCGCCAGCAGCTTGGGGGCGAGCAGCTATAATTCACCCCTCCACTTT.